These 23 T cell receptor beta chains were sequenced from one sample in a study of cytomegalovirus exposure and HLA in healthy donors. Researchers ran the PCR with 60 Vbeta and 13 Jbeta primers. Data came from immunoSEQ multiplex PCR; TCRdb stores just in-frame clones and leaves some out. The sample yields over 150,000 clones, approximately 78% seen once. Sequencing was performed on PBMCs. These receptors were collected from a male donor in good health and CMV-seronegative.

CDR3 DNA: TGTGCCAGCAGCTTAGTAAGGGGCAATGAGCAGTTCTTC. Protein: CASSLVRGNEQFF. This chain uses TRBV7-2 with TRBJ2-1, with D maybe TRBD1 (5 bases). The germline V gene has CDR1 SGHTA and CDR2 FQGNSA. The CDR3 loop spans 13 amino acids. The V end lost 1 base, the J end lost 6 bases, and 7 bases lay between the germline ends.

The V gene is TRBV28, the J gene TRBJ1-2; the match to TRBD1 covers 7 bases. V was clipped by 6 bases and J by 5 bases; unmatched bases: 9. Germline CDR1 reads MDHEN; CDR2 reads SYDVKM. CDR3 length: 14 residues. The chain's CDR3 is CASSPGTAPYGYTF. In DNA form, the CDR3 reads TGTGCCAGCAGCCCGGGGACAGCACCTTATGGCTACACCTTC.

This clone was recorded once. The V and J genes are TRBV5-1 and TRBJ2-3; the match to TRBD1 covers 9 bases. V shed 1 base, J shed 6 bases, and the junction held 6 bases outside the gene matches. Germline lookup yields CDR1 SGHRS and CDR2 YFSETQ. This CDR3 spans 15 amino acids. The CDR3 loop is CASSLQQGALDTQYF. CDR3 coding DNA: TGCGCCAGCAGCTTGCAACAGGGGGCTTTGGATACGCAGTATTTT.

V is TRBV12-5 and J is TRBJ1-1; 7 bases fit TRBD1. The CDR3 is 16 residues long. Trimming at V came to 6 bases and at J to 4 bases, leaving 14 bases not matched to a gene. Germline CDR1 reads LGHNT; CDR2 reads FRNRAP. CDR3 protein: CASGYHRTGRGTEAFF. The CDR3 DNA reads TGTGCTAGTGGCTACCATCGGACAGGCAGAGGCACTGAAGCTTTCTTT.

V gene TRBV25-1 combines with J gene TRBJ1-2, with TRBD1 matching over 10 bases. Trimming removed 5 bases from V and 6 bases from J; junction bases left unmatched: 9. Germline CDR1 and CDR2: MGHDK and SYGVNS. The length of the CDR3 is 15 residues. The CDR3 sequence: CASSKTGGLFHGYTF. The CDR3 coding sequence is TGTGCCAGCAGTAAGACAGGGGGCTTGTTTCATGGCTACACCTTC.

The chain has TRBV2 and TRBJ2-1; TRBD1 might be the D (6 bases). Looked up from germline, CDR1 is SNHLY and CDR2 is FYNNEI. V lost 3 bases and J lost 3, with 12 bases in between. The CDR3 totals 15 residues. The CDR3 coding sequence is TGTGCCAGCAGTGATAGGGGGACACACTACAATGAGCAGTTCTTC. The encoded protein is CASSDRGTHYNEQFF. Using reference TRBV2 and TRBJ2-1 for the parts outside the CDR3, the full variable domain is EPEVTQTPSHQVTQMGQEVILRCVPISNHLYFYWYRQILGQKVEFLVSFYNNEISEKSEIFDDQFSVERPDGSNFTLKIRSTKLEDSAMYFCASSDRGTHYNEQFFGPGTRLTVL.

This sequence joins TRBV6-1 and TRBJ1-6; D is possibly TRBD1 (6 bases). Germline V lookup: CDR1 MNHNS, CDR2 SASEGT. CDR3 size: 14 residues. The V end was cut by 6 bases, the J end by 5 bases, with 11 bases between. This CDR3 is CASSANRDNSPLHF. The CDR3 DNA sequence: TGTGCCAGCAGCGCGAACAGGGATAATTCACCCCTCCACTTT.

The sample holds one count of this clone. The chain uses TRBV6-6 and TRBJ2-5; D possibly corresponds to TRBD1 (6 bases). Per the germline V gene, CDR1 is MNHNY and CDR2 is SVGAGI (reference sequence). The ends were cut back, 6 bases at V and 5 bases at J, with 22 bases in the middle. This CDR3 is 16 amino acids long. The CDR3 is CASSNRVPSTMETQYF. CDR3 in DNA: TGTGCCAGCAGCAACAGGGTCCCTTCTACCATGGAGACCCAGTACTTC.

This clone was detected only once. This CDR3 is CASSQDPLGVAGTDTQYF. The CDR3 coding sequence is TGCGCCAGCAGCCAAGACCCCCTGGGGGTAGCGGGGACAGATACGCAGTATTTT. This chain connects TRBV4-3 to TRBJ2-3, with 8 bases that match TRBD2. CDR1 and CDR2 from the germline V gene are LGHNA and YSLEER. Trimming removed 0 bases from V and 3 bases from J; junction bases left unmatched: 11. The CDR3 covers 18 residues.

V and J are TRBV19 and TRBJ2-5; D possibly corresponds to TRBD1 (5 bases). V lost 7 bases, J lost 2 bases, and 11 bases lay in between. This CDR3 has 13 amino acids. The germline V gene has CDR1 LNHDA and CDR2 SQIVND (reference sequence). CDR3: CASNVKGQETQYF. For the CDR3, the DNA is TGTGCCAGTAACGTGAAGGGGCAAGAGACCCAGTACTTC.

The V gene is TRBV19, the J gene TRBJ1-3, with D unresolved. The CDR3 totals 14 residues. The V and J ends lost 5 bases and 4 bases respectively, with 12 bases between them. Germline V lookup: CDR1 LNHDA, CDR2 SQIVND (reference sequence). In DNA, the CDR3 is TGTGCCAGTAGTTTAATGGACTTCGGAAACACCATATATTTT. This translates into CASSLMDFGNTIYF.

The chain links TRBV6-1 to TRBJ2-7, with D tentatively TRBD2 (6 bases). CDR1 and CDR2 from the germline V gene are MNHNS and SASEGT. The CDR3 is 15 residues long. V was trimmed by 7 bases and J by 7 bases, leaving 23 bases between them. CDR3 protein: CASTSTSGGEREQYF. CDR3 sequence (DNA): TGTGCCAGCACCTCGACTAGTGGGGGTGAGAGGGAGCAGTACTTC.

This chain connects TRBV4-2 to TRBJ2-1; D is possibly TRBD2 (7 bases). There are 18 residues in the CDR3. Germline lookup yields CDR1 LGHNA and CDR2 YNFKEQ. V lost 0 bases to trimming and J lost 5 bases, with 20 bases between them. CDR3: CASSQDRGDTGRDNEQFF. CDR3 in DNA: TGTGCCAGCAGCCAAGATAGAGGGGACACGGGGAGGGACAATGAGCAGTTCTTC.

The rearrangement joins TRBV30 to TRBJ1-6; a possible D gene is TRBD1 (5 bases). CDR1 GTSNPN and CDR2 SVGIG come from the germline V gene (reference sequence). There are 15 residues in the CDR3. Trimming removed 5 bases at V and 0 bases at J, with 11 bases between. CDR3 sequence reads: CAWGRQSSYNSPLHF. The CDR3, as DNA: TGTGCCTGGGGCCGACAGAGCTCCTATAATTCACCCCTCCACTTT.

This clone has just a few counts. The chain employs TRBV11-2 and TRBJ2-2; D ambiguous. The length of the CDR3 is 16 residues. Germline V lookup: CDR1 SGHAT, CDR2 FQNNGV. Deletions cut 0 bases from V and 0 bases from J, with 8 bases between. The CDR3 is CASSLEPNTNTGELFF. CDR3 nucleotides: TGTGCCAGCAGCTTAGAACCGAACACGAACACCGGGGAGCTGTTTTTT.

The chain uses TRBV7-2 and TRBJ2-3, with D perhaps TRBD1 (6 bases). Trimming cost V 6 bases and J 0 bases, with 13 bases left between them. Germline lookup yields CDR1 SGHTA and CDR2 FQGNSA. This CDR3 contains 15 residues. The CDR3 protein is CASSLRDTSTDTQYF. CDR3 DNA sequence: TGTGCCAGCAGTCTCCGGGACACCAGCACAGATACGCAGTATTTT.

V usage is TRBV28 and J usage is TRBJ1-2; D is uncertain. Germline V gene sequence: CDR1 MDHEN, CDR2 SYDVKM. CDR3 length equals 11 residues. V lost 6 bases, J lost 8 bases, and 10 bases lay in between. CDR3 sequence (DNA): TGTGCCAGCAGCCCGAGGGTCGGCTACACCTTC. Translated: CASSPRVGYTF.

V and J are TRBV7-9 and TRBJ1-4; D is possibly TRBD1 (5 bases). CDR1 is SEHNR, CDR2 FQNEAQ, per germline (reference sequence). This CDR3 comprises 16 residues. Trimming took 2 bases from V and 8 from J, leaving 18 bases between them. The CDR3 nucleotides read TGTGCCAGCAGCTTACGGAGGGACGGGGGTCGGGAAAAACTGTTTTTT. This sequence encodes CASSLRRDGGREKLFF.

The chain carries TRBV9 and TRBJ1-1; 7 bases align to TRBD1. Per the germline V gene, CDR1 is SGDLS and CDR2 is YYNGEE. The CDR3 totals 15 residues. The J segment lost 2 bases and the V segment lost 3 bases, leaving 7 bases of the junction unmatched. CDR3 nucleotides: TGTGCCAGCAGCGCGAGAGAGGGGGCTAACACTGAAGCTTTCTTT. Residues: CASSAREGANTEAFF.

The chain links TRBV29-1 to TRBJ1-1; 7 nucleotides align to TRBD1. This CDR3 is built from 13 residues. With 4 bases clipped from V and 2 bases from J, the junction kept 4 bases outside the gene matches. Per germline, CDR1 SQVTM and CDR2 ANQGSEA. In nucleotides, the CDR3 is TGCAGCGTTGTGACAGGGCTTAACACTGAAGCTTTCTTT. Amino acids: CSVVTGLNTEAFF.

The rearrangement uses TRBV28 and TRBJ2-7; possibly TRBD1 for D (6 bases). The CDR3 length is 14 residues. Germline V gene lookup returns CDR1 MDHEN and CDR2 SYDVKM. The germline V and J ends were trimmed by 3 bases and 0 bases, with 9 bases remaining between them. The CDR3 DNA follows: TGTGCCAGCAGTTTGGGACACCTCTCCTACGAGCAGTACTTC. Its translation is CASSLGHLSYEQYF.

The chain links TRBV28 to TRBJ1-3; 9 bases agree with TRBD1. CDR3 size: 17 residues. Germline CDR1 is MDHEN and CDR2 is SYDVKM. V dropped 5 bases and J dropped 1; count of bases not matched to a gene: 9. The DNA for the CDR3 is TGTGCCAGCAGTCTCCCCGGGACAGGGAGTTCTGGAAACACCATATATTTT. Translation: CASSLPGTGSSGNTIYF.

The V and J genes are TRBV27 and TRBJ2-1, with TRBD1 as a possible D gene (5 bases). With 6 bases removed from V and 4 bases from J, the gap between germline ends came to 7 bases. The CDR3 covers 12 residues. CDR1 MNHEY and CDR2 SMNVEV come from the germline V gene (reference sequence). The CDR3 reads CASRTVYNEQFF. The CDR3 DNA sequence: TGTGCCAGCAGGACAGTATACAATGAGCAGTTCTTC.